What follows are 5 T cell receptor beta chains derived from one specimen sequenced in a study of T cells in women clearing cervical HPV infection. Data came from immunoSEQ multiplex PCR; TCRdb stores just in-frame clones and leaves some out. The data show roughly 25,000 clones, and the top ten clones hold roughly 6.6%. Sequencing was carried out using blood buffy coat. These receptors all come from a woman aged 18-70 years with a cervical HPV16 infection that either progressed to CIN3+ or cleared (not recorded which).

With regard to this clone: The CDR3 extends 3 residues past the end of the read, so its final part is completed from the germline J gene. J is TRBJ1-6 and V is TRBV5-6; TRBD1 matches at 9 bases. The J segment lost 8 bases and the V segment lost 4 bases, leaving 7 bases of the junction unmatched. Germline CDR1 SGHDT, CDR2 YYEEEE. This CDR3 has 15 amino acids. The CDR3 reads CASSPDRGRDSPLHF. The covered CDR3 bases are TGTGCCAGCAGCCCGGACAGGGGCCGGGATTCACCC.

Note on this clone: The read terminates 3 residues ahead of where the CDR3 ends, so the germline J gene completes it. The rearrangement joins TRBV12-5 to TRBJ2-1; tentatively, D is TRBD2 (5 bases). Per germline, CDR1 LGHNT and CDR2 FRNRAP. The CDR3 is 14 amino acids. V was shortened by 3 bases and J by 9 bases, with 15 bases between the two germline ends. The CDR3 sequence: CASGLGWASTEQFF. The CDR3 DNA, read in part, is TGTGCTAGTGGTTTAGGGTGGGCTAGCACTGAG.

A remark on this clone: The sequence runs out 3 residues before the end of the CDR3; the remainder is reconstructed from the germline J gene. This rearrangement joins TRBV11-2 to TRBJ2-3; TRBD1 matches at 8 bases. Germline V gives CDR1 SGHAT, CDR2 FQNNGV. The CDR3 has 15 amino acids. The V segment lost 5 bases and the J segment 4 bases; nucleotides outside the gene matches: 8. CDR3 in amino acids: CASSPGPDRADTQYF. Incomplete CDR3 DNA: TGTGCCAGCAGCCCTGGCCCGGACAGGGCAGATACG.

With regard to this clone: The read finishes 3 residues shy of the CDR3 end, and the germline J gene is used to complete it. J is TRBJ2-6 and V is TRBV5-1; 8 bases match TRBD1. The V segment lost 6 bases and the J segment 0 bases; nucleotides outside the gene matches: 8. Germline V gene data show CDR1 as SGHRS and CDR2 as YFSETQ. The CDR3 is 17 amino acids. CDR3 in amino acids: CASTGTGVASGANVLTF. The CDR3 DNA, read in part, is TGCGCCAGCACCGGGACAGGAGTTGCCTCTGGGGCCAACGTC.

On this clone: The read finishes 3 residues shy of the CDR3 end, and the germline J gene is used to complete it. The J gene is TRBJ2-3, the V gene TRBV5-1; TRBD1 aligns across 9 bases. The germline CDR1 and CDR2 sequences are SGHRS and YFSETQ. The CDR3 contains 13 residues. Germline trimming cut 4 bases from V and 4 bases from J; bases unmatched to any gene: 1. Incomplete CDR3 DNA: TGCGCCAGCAGCGGACAGGGGCCAGATACG. It is translated as CASSGQGPDT. The entire CDR3 reads CASSGQGPDTQYF.